A selection of T cell receptor beta chains follows, all from one sample in a study of control samples from healthy donors and cancer patients. Sequencing was performed with immunoSEQ multiplex PCR; in TCRdb, only in-frame clones are kept and a portion is missing. The sample holds about 82,000 clones, around 94% seen once. The sample comprised blood. Source of these receptors: a woman between 18 and 29 years old in good health. Each CDR3 is given with its conserved first and last residue. Each record gives: CDR3 protein, CDR3 DNA, D gene, clone size, V gene, J gene. D genes are given only for firm matches. Some rows mark clone size as missing; the rest say once, few, many or name a class of expanded clone.

CDR3 protein: CASSLFGGSRNTEAFF
CDR3 DNA: TGTGCCAGCAGCTTATTCGGGGGAAGTAGGAACACTGAAGCTTTCTTT
D gene: NA
clone size: NA
V gene: TRBV7-6
J gene: TRBJ1-1

CDR3 protein: CASSLTGFEQYF
CDR3 DNA: TGTGCCAGCAGCTTGACAGGGTTCGAGCAGTACTTC
D gene: TRBD1
clone size: once
V gene: TRBV7-9
J gene: TRBJ2-7

CDR3 protein: CASSAGTVGSQPQHF
CDR3 DNA: TGTGCCAGCAGTGCCGGGACAGTCGGTAGTCAGCCCCAGCATTTT
D gene: TRBD1
clone size: NA
V gene: TRBV28
J gene: TRBJ1-5

CDR3 protein: CATSDTDRVKGGELFF
CDR3 DNA: TGTGCCACCAGTGACACCGACAGGGTCAAAGGCGGGGAGCTGTTTTTT
D gene: TRBD1
clone size: NA
V gene: TRBV24-1
J gene: TRBJ2-2

CDR3 protein: CASGTGTNYEQYF
CDR3 DNA: TGTGCCAGCGGAACCGGGACAAACTACGAGCAGTACTTC
D gene: NA
clone size: NA
V gene: TRBV7-2
J gene: TRBJ2-7

CDR3 protein: CASSSVFTNEKLFF
CDR3 DNA: TGTGCCAGCAGTTCTGTGTTTACTAATGAAAAACTGTTTTTT
D gene: NA
clone size: NA
V gene: TRBV27
J gene: TRBJ1-4

CDR3 protein: CASRREGGRNEQFF
CDR3 DNA: TGTGCCAGCAGAAGGGAGGGAGGAAGAAATGAGCAGTTCTTC
D gene: TRBD2
clone size: NA
V gene: TRBV6-5
J gene: TRBJ2-1

CDR3 protein: CAIRAVGNTGELFF
CDR3 DNA: TGTGCCATCAGAGCAGTAGGGAACACCGGGGAGCTGTTTTTT
D gene: NA
clone size: NA
V gene: TRBV10-3
J gene: TRBJ2-2

CDR3 protein: CASSLAARAETQYF
CDR3 DNA: TGTGCCAGCAGCTTAGCGGCCAGGGCAGAGACCCAGTACTTC
D gene: NA
clone size: NA
V gene: TRBV11-1
J gene: TRBJ2-5

CDR3 protein: CASSFNYPGTAEAFF
CDR3 DNA: TGTGCCAGCAGTTTTAACTACCCCGGGACAGCAGAAGCTTTCTTT
D gene: TRBD1
clone size: NA
V gene: TRBV28
J gene: TRBJ1-1

CDR3 protein: CASSLSSSGTDTQYF
CDR3 DNA: TGTGCCAGCAGTTTAAGTTCTAGCGGGACAGATACGCAGTATTTT
D gene: TRBD2
clone size: NA
V gene: TRBV28
J gene: TRBJ2-3

CDR3 protein: CASSPLDRTNEKLFF
CDR3 DNA: TGTGCCAGTAGCCCTCTGGACAGGACTAATGAAAAACTGTTTTTT
D gene: TRBD1
clone size: NA
V gene: TRBV19
J gene: TRBJ1-4

CDR3 protein: CASSPEAGGTYEQYF
CDR3 DNA: TGTGCCAGCAGCCCCGAGGCGGGGGGCACCTACGAGCAGTACTTC
D gene: TRBD2
clone size: NA
V gene: TRBV6-4
J gene: TRBJ2-7

CDR3 protein: CASSLRVPETSLTGELFF
CDR3 DNA: TGTGCCAGCAGCTTAAGAGTTCCTGAGACTAGCTTAACTGGGGAGCTGTTTTTT
D gene: TRBD2
clone size: NA
V gene: TRBV7-3
J gene: TRBJ2-2

CDR3 protein: CASSPPGQGPYTF
CDR3 DNA: TGTGCCAGCAGTCCCCCGGGACAGGGTCCCTACACCTTC
D gene: TRBD1
clone size: NA
V gene: TRBV27
J gene: TRBJ1-2

CDR3 protein: CASSSVGQLNTEAFF
CDR3 DNA: TGTGCCAGCAGCTCTGTGGGACAGTTGAACACTGAAGCTTTCTTT
D gene: TRBD1
clone size: NA
V gene: TRBV3-1/TRBV3-2
J gene: TRBJ1-1

CDR3 protein: CASSVSTGGAETQYF
CDR3 DNA: TGTGCCAGCAGCGTTAGTACAGGGGGCGCGGAGACCCAGTACTTC
D gene: TRBD1
clone size: NA
V gene: TRBV7-9
J gene: TRBJ2-5

CDR3 protein: CASSPAVTHTNTDTQYF
CDR3 DNA: TGTGCCAGCAGCCCAGCAGTTACGCATACAAACACAGATACGCAGTATTTT
D gene: NA
clone size: NA
V gene: TRBV7-3
J gene: TRBJ2-3

CDR3 protein: CASSETGPLGVTGELFF
CDR3 DNA: TGCGCCAGCAGTGAGACAGGGCCTTTGGGGGTCACCGGGGAGCTGTTTTTT
D gene: NA
clone size: NA
V gene: TRBV10-1
J gene: TRBJ2-2

CDR3 protein: CASSMPEGRYNEQFF
CDR3 DNA: TGTGCCAGCAGTATGCCGGAGGGCCGCTACAATGAGCAGTTCTTC
D gene: NA
clone size: NA
V gene: TRBV19
J gene: TRBJ2-1

CDR3 protein: CASSRGGETQYF
CDR3 DNA: TGTGCCAGCAGCCGCGGGGGGGAGACGCAGTATTTT
D gene: TRBD2
clone size: NA
V gene: TRBV7-9
J gene: TRBJ2-3

CDR3 protein: CASSVGGNNEQFF
CDR3 DNA: TGTGCCAGCAGTGTAGGAGGGAACAATGAGCAGTTCTTC
D gene: NA
clone size: NA
V gene: TRBV2
J gene: TRBJ2-1

CDR3 protein: CASSTPGGVLAGTYEQYF
CDR3 DNA: TGTGCCAGCAGCACGCCCGGGGGGGTACTAGCTGGGACCTACGAGCAGTACTTC
D gene: TRBD2
clone size: NA
V gene: TRBV7-6
J gene: TRBJ2-7

CDR3 protein: CASSGSDRVRNTEAFF
CDR3 DNA: TGTGCCAGCAGTGGATCTGACAGGGTGAGGAACACTGAAGCTTTCTTT
D gene: TRBD1
clone size: NA
V gene: TRBV2
J gene: TRBJ1-1

CDR3 protein: CASRTGDSYEQYF
CDR3 DNA: TGTGCCAGCAGGACAGGGGACTCCTACGAGCAGTACTTC
D gene: TRBD1
clone size: once
V gene: TRBV2
J gene: TRBJ2-7

CDR3 protein: CASSSNRTVDTEAFF
CDR3 DNA: TGTGCCAGCAGCTCAAATAGGACAGTAGACACTGAAGCTTTCTTT
D gene: NA
clone size: NA
V gene: TRBV7-7
J gene: TRBJ1-1

CDR3 protein: CASSSGPAGETQYF
CDR3 DNA: TGTGCCAGCAGCTCGGGACCCGCGGGGGAGACCCAGTACTTC
D gene: NA
clone size: few
V gene: TRBV7-9
J gene: TRBJ2-5

CDR3 protein: CASSLRQGSSYNSPLHF
CDR3 DNA: TGTGCCAGCAGCCTAAGACAGGGAAGCTCCTATAATTCACCCCTCCACTTT
D gene: TRBD1
clone size: NA
V gene: TRBV5-4
J gene: TRBJ1-6

CDR3 protein: CASSALGQIYNDIVGTDLYGYTF
CDR3 DNA: TGTGCCAGCAGCGCACTGGGACAGATCTATAATGACATTGTGGGGACAGATCTATATGGCTACACCTTC
D gene: TRBD1
clone size: NA
V gene: TRBV9
J gene: TRBJ1-2

CDR3 protein: CASRQGDQYEQYF
CDR3 DNA: TGCGCCAGCAGACAAGGGGATCAATACGAGCAGTACTTC
D gene: NA
clone size: NA
V gene: TRBV5-1
J gene: TRBJ2-7

CDR3 protein: CASSDSSGSYNEQFF
CDR3 DNA: TGTGCCAGCAGTGACTCTAGCGGGAGCTACAATGAGCAGTTCTTC
D gene: TRBD2
clone size: NA
V gene: TRBV6-4
J gene: TRBJ2-1

CDR3 protein: CASNRITGGEQFF
CDR3 DNA: TGTGCCAGTAATCGTATTACAGGTGGTGAGCAGTTCTTC
D gene: NA
clone size: NA
V gene: TRBV19
J gene: TRBJ2-1

CDR3 protein: CSARLIREQYF
CDR3 DNA: TGCAGTGCTCGCCTGATCCGAGAGCAGTACTTC
D gene: NA
clone size: NA
V gene: TRBV20-1
J gene: TRBJ2-7

CDR3 protein: CASSLVLGGANEKLFF
CDR3 DNA: TGCGCCAGCAGCTTGGTTCTAGGGGGGGCTAATGAAAAACTGTTTTTT
D gene: NA
clone size: NA
V gene: TRBV5-1
J gene: TRBJ1-4

CDR3 protein: CASSQSEETQYF
CDR3 DNA: TGTGCCAGCAGCCAAAGCGAGGAGACCCAGTACTTC
D gene: NA
clone size: once
V gene: TRBV3-1/TRBV3-2
J gene: TRBJ2-5

CDR3 protein: CASSPTGGVRYEQYF
CDR3 DNA: TGTGCCAGCAGCCCCACAGGGGGCGTACGGTACGAGCAGTACTTC
D gene: TRBD1
clone size: NA
V gene: TRBV3-1/TRBV3-2
J gene: TRBJ2-7

CDR3 protein: CASSLESYQQFF
CDR3 DNA: TGTGCCAGCAGCTTAGAGTCGTATCAGCAGTTCTTC
D gene: NA
clone size: NA
V gene: TRBV7-9
J gene: TRBJ2-1

CDR3 protein: CASSLGTEAFF
CDR3 DNA: TGTGCCAGCAGCTTGGGGACTGAAGCTTTCTTT
D gene: NA
clone size: once
V gene: TRBV7-9
J gene: TRBJ1-1

CDR3 protein: CASTPRGQGFEQFF
CDR3 DNA: TGTGCCAGCACCCCCCGGGGACAGGGGTTCGAGCAGTTCTTC
D gene: TRBD1
clone size: NA
V gene: TRBV7-2
J gene: TRBJ2-1

CDR3 protein: CASSLVGYTF
CDR3 DNA: TGCGCCAGCAGCTTGGTTGGCTACACCTTC
D gene: NA
clone size: few
V gene: TRBV5-1
J gene: TRBJ1-2

CDR3 protein: CASSVSSWAYEQYF
CDR3 DNA: TGTGCCAGCAGCGTTTCCAGCTGGGCTTACGAGCAGTACTTC
D gene: NA
clone size: NA
V gene: TRBV9
J gene: TRBJ2-7

CDR3 protein: CASSHQTGELFF
CDR3 DNA: TGTGCCAGCAGCCACCAGACCGGGGAGCTGTTTTTT
D gene: NA
clone size: NA
V gene: TRBV27
J gene: TRBJ2-2

CDR3 protein: CASSASIKETQYF
CDR3 DNA: TGCGCCAGCAGCGCGTCGATTAAGGAGACCCAGTACTTC
D gene: NA
clone size: once
V gene: TRBV5-1
J gene: TRBJ2-5

CDR3 protein: CASSAIAGASYNEQFF
CDR3 DNA: TGTGCCAGCAGTGCTATCGCGGGGGCCTCCTACAATGAGCAGTTCTTC
D gene: NA
clone size: NA
V gene: TRBV6-4
J gene: TRBJ2-1

CDR3 protein: CSVEDYGYTF
CDR3 DNA: TGCAGCGTTGAGGACTATGGCTACACCTTC
D gene: NA
clone size: few
V gene: TRBV29-1
J gene: TRBJ1-2

CDR3 protein: CASSRAGAEVQPQHF
CDR3 DNA: TGTGCCAGCAGCCGGGCAGGAGCAGAGGTTCAGCCCCAGCATTTT
D gene: NA
clone size: NA
V gene: TRBV9
J gene: TRBJ1-5

CDR3 protein: CASSYSGGRATDTQYF
CDR3 DNA: TGTGCCAGCAGTTACTCCGGCGGGAGGGCCACAGATACGCAGTATTTT
D gene: TRBD2
clone size: NA
V gene: TRBV6-5
J gene: TRBJ2-3

CDR3 protein: CASSPGMNTEAFF
CDR3 DNA: TGTGCCAGCAGCCCAGGGATGAACACTGAAGCTTTCTTT
D gene: NA
clone size: NA
V gene: TRBV6-5
J gene: TRBJ1-1

CDR3 protein: CASSGWGAGTSTDTQYF
CDR3 DNA: TGTGCCAGCAGCGGTTGGGGGGCAGGCACTAGCACAGATACGCAGTATTTT
D gene: NA
clone size: once
V gene: TRBV9
J gene: TRBJ2-3